The next 2 T cell receptor beta chains were all read from a single sample in a study of cytomegalovirus exposure and HLA in healthy donors. The PCR was carried out with 60 Vbeta primers and 13 Jbeta primers. Some clones are missing from TCRdb's copy, which holds only in-frame ones; the method was immunoSEQ multiplex PCR. Of under 200,000 clones detected, approximately 82% appear once; the ten largest clones hold 4.9%. The sample consisted of PBMCs. All receptors derive from a male donor in good health and CMV-seronegative.

The chain uses TRBV27 and TRBJ2-5, with D unresolved. Germline V gene lookup returns CDR1 MNHEY and CDR2 SMNVEV (reference sequence). CDR3 length: 13 residues. Trimming shortened V by 11 bases and J by 0 bases, and 13 bases separated the two germline ends. In DNA, the CDR3 is TGTGCCTCCGCCCCAGCGTACCAAGAGACCCAGTACTTC. Translating it yields CASAPAYQETQYF.

In this sample, this clone turned up once. This rearrangement joins TRBV12-5 to TRBJ1-4; D might be TRBD1 (5 bases). The CDR3 spans 14 residues. The V gene's germline CDR1 is LGHNT and CDR2 FRNRAP. V gave up 8 bases and J gave up 5 bases, with 15 bases separating them. Here the CDR3 reads CASNLGENNEKLFF. The CDR3 nucleotides are TGTGCTAGTAATTTGGGGGAGAACAATGAAAAACTGTTTTTT.